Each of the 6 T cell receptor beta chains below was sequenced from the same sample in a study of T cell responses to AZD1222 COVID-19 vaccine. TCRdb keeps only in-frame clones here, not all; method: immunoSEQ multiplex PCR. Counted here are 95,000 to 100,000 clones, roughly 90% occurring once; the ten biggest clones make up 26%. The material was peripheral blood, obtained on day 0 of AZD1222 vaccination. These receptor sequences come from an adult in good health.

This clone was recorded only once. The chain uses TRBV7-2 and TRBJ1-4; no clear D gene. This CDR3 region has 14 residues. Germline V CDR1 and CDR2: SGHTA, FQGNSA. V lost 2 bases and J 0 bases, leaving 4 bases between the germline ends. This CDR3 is CASSLLATNEKLFF. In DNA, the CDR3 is TGTGCCAGCAGCTTACTTGCAACTAATGAAAAACTGTTTTTT.

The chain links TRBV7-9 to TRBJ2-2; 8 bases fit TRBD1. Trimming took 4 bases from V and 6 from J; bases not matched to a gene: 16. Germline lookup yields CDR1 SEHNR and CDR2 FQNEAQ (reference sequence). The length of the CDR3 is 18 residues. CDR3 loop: CASSSNSDRVLHPGELFF. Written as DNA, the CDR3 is TGTGCCAGCAGCTCAAACTCGGACAGGGTACTACACCCCGGGGAGCTGTTTTTT.

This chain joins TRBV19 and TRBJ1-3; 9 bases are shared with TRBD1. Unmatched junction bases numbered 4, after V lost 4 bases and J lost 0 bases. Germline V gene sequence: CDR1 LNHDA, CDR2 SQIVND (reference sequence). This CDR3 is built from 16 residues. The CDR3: CASSRDRDSSGNTIYF. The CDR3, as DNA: TGTGCCAGTAGTAGGGACAGGGATAGCTCTGGAAACACCATATATTTT.

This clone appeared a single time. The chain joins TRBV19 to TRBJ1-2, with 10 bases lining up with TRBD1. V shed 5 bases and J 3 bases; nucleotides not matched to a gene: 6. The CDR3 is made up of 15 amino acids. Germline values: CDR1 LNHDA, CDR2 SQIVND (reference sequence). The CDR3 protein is CASSDRDRGDYGYTF. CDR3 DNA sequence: TGTGCCAGTAGTGACCGGGACAGGGGAGACTATGGCTACACCTTC.

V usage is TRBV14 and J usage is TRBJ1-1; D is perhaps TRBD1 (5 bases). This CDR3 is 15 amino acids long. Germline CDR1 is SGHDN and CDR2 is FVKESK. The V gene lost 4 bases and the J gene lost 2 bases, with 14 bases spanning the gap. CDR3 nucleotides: TGTGCCAGCAGCCCCCTGGCGGGGGGTAACACTGAAGCTTTCTTT. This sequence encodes CASSPLAGGNTEAFF.

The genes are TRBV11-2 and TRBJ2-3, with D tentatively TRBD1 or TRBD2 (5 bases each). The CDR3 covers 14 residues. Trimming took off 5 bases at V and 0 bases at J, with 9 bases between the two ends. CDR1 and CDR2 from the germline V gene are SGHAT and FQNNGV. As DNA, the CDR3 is TGTGCCAGCAGCCGGGGACGTAGCACAGATACGCAGTATTTT. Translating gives CASSRGRSTDTQYF.